These 4 T cell receptor beta chains originate from one sample sequenced in a study of OX40 agonist ivuxolimab in advanced cancers. Library preparation used the immunoSEQ multiplex PCR assay. Here the immuneACCESS table is served through TCRdb, limited to in-frame sequences with V and J called. Missing clones are a known gap in these copies; in checked studies unresolved V genes cover under half, and the rest lacks a known reason. In all, the sample holds 21,000 or so clones, and about 79% of those were seen once. Of the sample, approximately 30% is held by the ten largest clones. The source was CD4+ or CD8+ T cells sorted from blood, collected in a trial of the OX40 agonist ivuxolimab. These receptors were collected from an adult with an advanced solid tumor such as melanoma, head and neck, liver or kidney cancer.

The chain employs TRBV6-1 and TRBJ2-7; no reliable D call. Per germline, CDR1 MNHNS and CDR2 SASEGT. The CDR3 has 14 residues. V gave up 7 bases and J gave up 0 bases, with 13 bases separating them. Here the CDR3 reads CASTPLANSYEQYF. DNA of the CDR3: TGTGCCAGCACCCCCCTTGCTAACTCCTACGAGCAGTACTTC.

This chain joins TRBV7-8 and TRBJ2-7; D perhaps matches TRBD1 (6 bases). Deletions cut 1 base from V and 4 bases from J, with 14 bases between. The CDR3 extends over 15 amino acids. CDR1 and CDR2 from the germline V gene are SGHVS and FQNEAQ. CDR3 DNA sequence: TGTGCCAGCAGCTTAGGAGGGGGAGAAATTTACGAGCAGTACTTC. Amino acids: CASSLGGGEIYEQYF.

This clone has only a few counts. This chain uses TRBV10-3 with TRBJ1-2; TRBD1 is a possible D gene (6 bases). The CDR3 length is 13 residues. In germline, CDR1 is ENHRY, CDR2 SYGVKD. V dropped 3 bases and J dropped 6 bases, with 11 bases sitting between them. This chain's CDR3 is CAISENRVDGYTF. Written as DNA, the CDR3 is TGTGCCATCAGTGAAAACAGGGTAGATGGCTACACCTTC.

This clone was recorded only once. This chain connects TRBV29-1 to TRBJ1-2, with 8 bases matching TRBD1. Germline V lookup: CDR1 SQVTM, CDR2 ANQGSEA. The trim removed 4 bases at V and 3 bases at J, leaving 4 bases unmatched. The CDR3 spans 13 residues. As DNA, the CDR3 is TGCAGCGTTGGGGGGGGACAGGACTATGGCTACACCTTC. Translation gives CSVGGGQDYGYTF.